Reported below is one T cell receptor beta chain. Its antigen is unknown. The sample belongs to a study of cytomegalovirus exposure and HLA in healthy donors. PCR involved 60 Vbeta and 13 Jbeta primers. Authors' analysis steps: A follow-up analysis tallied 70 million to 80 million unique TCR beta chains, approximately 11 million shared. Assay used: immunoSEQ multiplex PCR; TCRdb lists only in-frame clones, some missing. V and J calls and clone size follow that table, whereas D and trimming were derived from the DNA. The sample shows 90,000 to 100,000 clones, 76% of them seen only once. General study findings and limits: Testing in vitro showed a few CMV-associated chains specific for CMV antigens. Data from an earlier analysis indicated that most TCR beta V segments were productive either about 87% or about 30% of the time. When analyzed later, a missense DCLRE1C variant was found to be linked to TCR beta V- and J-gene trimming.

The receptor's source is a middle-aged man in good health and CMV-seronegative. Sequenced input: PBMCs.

The chain's CDR3 is CASTPKEVWGSGYTF. CDR3 coding DNA: TGTGCCAGCACCCCGAAGGAGGTTTGGGGTTCTGGCTACACCTTC. V gene TRBV28 combines with J gene TRBJ1-2, with no clear D. CDR3 length: 15 residues. Trimming stripped 7 bases from V and 7 bases from J, with 22 bases between. CDR1 is MDHEN and CDR2 is SYDVKM in the germline V gene.